This record covers a single T cell receptor beta chain. Authors' data handling: Using reference gene primer amplification, nucleated cell counts were estimated. Sequencing used immunoSEQ multiplex PCR; TCRdb keeps in-frame clones, though not all of them. The V and J calls and clone size come from that table; D and trimming were worked out from the DNA. Among some 200,000 clones listed, about 79% were seen once. This record belongs to a study of blood T cell repertoires in COVID-19. Overall study context: Spain, Italy and the United States supplied samples that represented acute and convalescent COVID-19. In each case, the material was cDNA or gDNA derived from T cells, B-cell-depleted T cells, or PBMCs.

Sequenced input: peripheral blood. This clonotype was sampled from a woman aged 70-85 years with acute or convalescent COVID-19.

This CDR3 is CASGRAGSSYNEQFF. The CDR3, as DNA: TGTGCCAGTGGGAGAGCGGGATCATCCTACAATGAGCAGTTCTTC. The chain uses TRBV19 and TRBJ2-1, with TRBD2 matching 7 bases. Germline assignment: CDR1 LNHDA and CDR2 SQIVND (reference sequence). The CDR3 runs 15 residues. V lost 8 bases, J lost 1 base, and 8 bases stayed unmatched.